These T cell receptor beta chains were read from a single sample in a study of control samples from healthy donors and cancer patients. TCRdb's table, derived via immunoSEQ multiplex PCR, lists solely in-frame clones and lacks some. The sample carries about 130,000 clones, approximately 84% recorded once. Sample: blood. All receptors come from a man younger than 35 in good health. The CDR3 runs from the conserved cysteine through the conserved F or W. D genes are given only for firm matches. Clone size, where shown, is once, few, many, or a class for clones that have expanded.

d_call,j_call,v_call,clone_size,cdr3_aa,cdr3_nt
TRBD1,TRBJ1-6,TRBV10-3,-,CAISTGTGGNSPLHF,TGTGCCATCAGTACCGGGACAGGGGGTAATTCACCCCTCCACTTT
-,TRBJ2-3,TRBV10-3,once,CAISEPNHFPGYTDTQYF,TGTGCCATCAGTGAGCCGAACCATTTCCCCGGATACACAGATACGCAGTATTTT
TRBD2,TRBJ2-1,TRBV7-9,-,CASSEQTPGLVSDNEQFF,TGTGCCAGCAGCGAGCAAACCCCGGGACTAGTAAGTGATAATGAGCAGTTCTTC
-,TRBJ2-1,TRBV11-2,-,CASSLAWATNEQFF,TGTGCCAGCAGCTTAGCGTGGGCAACCAATGAGCAGTTCTTC
-,TRBJ2-7,TRBV2,-,CASSVRQAYEQYF,TGTGCCAGCAGTGTACGACAGGCCTACGAGCAGTACTTC
-,TRBJ1-4,TRBV5-1,-,CASSLVAGREKLFF,TGCGCCAGCAGCTTGGTAGCAGGGCGGGAAAAACTGTTTTTT
-,TRBJ2-3,TRBV7-2,-,CASSLSDTQYF,TGTGCCAGCAGCTTATCAGATACGCAGTATTTT
-,TRBJ2-3,TRBV7-3,-,CASSRTGFADTQYF,TGTGCCAGCAGCCGAACCGGCTTCGCAGATACGCAGTATTTT
-,TRBJ1-1,TRBV7-2,-,CASSLSRDEGAFF,TGTGCCAGCAGCTTGTCCAGGGATGAAGGCGCTTTCTTT
-,TRBJ1-1,TRBV19,-,CASGTSRGTEAFF,TGTGCCAGTGGGACATCGAGGGGCACTGAAGCTTTCTTT
-,TRBJ2-7,TRBV3-1/TRBV3-2,-,CASSHATAYEQYF,TGTGCCAGCAGCCACGCCACCGCTTACGAGCAGTACTTC
-,TRBJ1-1,TRBV27,-,CASTADRNGLQNTEAFF,TGTGCCAGCACCGCAGACAGGAACGGCTTACAGAACACTGAAGCTTTCTTT
TRBD1,TRBJ1-1,TRBV18,-,CASSLTGGNTEAFF,TGTGCCAGCTCACTCACAGGGGGGAACACTGAAGCTTTCTTT
-,TRBJ2-1,TRBV7-9,-,CASSFVNLGNEQFF,TGTGCCAGCAGCTTTGTGAACCTGGGGAATGAGCAGTTCTTC
TRBD2,TRBJ2-5,TRBV7-2,-,CASSSLPGLAEKETQYF,TGTGCCAGCAGCTCCCTTCCGGGACTAGCGGAGAAAGAGACCCAGTACTTC
-,TRBJ2-3,TRBV3-1/TRBV3-2,-,CASSQEADWADTQYF,TGTGCCAGCAGCCAAGAAGCTGATTGGGCAGATACGCAGTATTTT
-,TRBJ1-2,TRBV6-6,once,CASKDEGGAVYGYTF,TGTGCCAGCAAGGATGAGGGGGGCGCGGTCTATGGCTACACCTTC
TRBD1,TRBJ2-3,TRBV15,-,CATSFGGTGADTQYF,TGTGCCACCAGCTTCGGGGGGACAGGGGCAGATACGCAGTATTTT
TRBD2,TRBJ2-2,TRBV2,-,CASRRASGTYNTGELFF,TGTGCCAGCCGTCGGGCTAGCGGGACCTACAACACCGGGGAGCTGTTTTTT
-,TRBJ1-1,TRBV18,-,CASSPKTRDTEAFF,TGTGCCAGCTCACCGAAGACACGGGACACTGAAGCTTTCTTT
TRBD2,TRBJ2-1,TRBV10-3,-,CAISESGRRQPGGNEQFF,TGTGCCATCAGTGAGTCTGGCCGGCGTCAACCGGGGGGGAATGAGCAGTTCTTC
-,TRBJ1-2,TRBV27,-,CASSLKGVVANYGYTF,TGTGCCAGCAGTTTAAAGGGGGTAGTAGCTAACTATGGCTACACCTTC
TRBD1,TRBJ2-1,TRBV7-2,-,CASSAPGQGYNEQFF,TGTGCCAGCAGCGCACCGGGACAGGGATACAATGAGCAGTTCTTC
-,TRBJ1-2,TRBV27,-,CASGPQGIYGYTF,TGTGCCAGCGGGCCACAGGGAATCTATGGCTACACCTTC
TRBD2,TRBJ2-3,TRBV11-3,-,CASSLTSGSVKDTQYF,TGTGCCAGCAGCCTGACTAGCGGGAGTGTTAAAGATACGCAGTATTTT
-,TRBJ1-2,TRBV7-9,-,CASSLRGMDGYTF,TGTGCCAGCAGCTTACGGGGGATGGATGGCTACACCTTC
TRBD2,TRBJ2-7,TRBV28,-,CASTIGGGTASYEQYF,TGTGCCAGCACAATCGGGGGGGGGACCGCATCCTACGAGCAGTACTTC
TRBD1,TRBJ1-2,TRBV18,-,CASSPSTGESYTF,TGTGCCAGCTCACCGTCGACAGGGGAGAGCTACACCTTC
TRBD1,TRBJ2-2,TRBV5-1,-,CASTDDRDTGELFF,TGCGCCAGTACCGACGACAGGGACACCGGGGAGCTGTTTTTT
-,TRBJ1-2,TRBV2,-,CASRRDLLGTYGYTF,TGTGCCAGCAGGCGGGATCTCTTGGGGACCTATGGCTACACCTTC
TRBD1,TRBJ1-5,TRBV30,-,CAWSEWDSNSNQPQHF,TGTGCCTGGAGTGAATGGGACAGTAATAGCAATCAGCCCCAGCATTTT